These 22 T cell receptor beta chains came from one sample sequenced in a study of neurological immune-mediated disorders. TCRdb reprocessed the 5' RACE reads via MiXCR and lists one record per CDR3 protein. The sample lists some 61,000 distinct CDR3 sequences, about 4% occurring once. The sequenced sample was PBMCs. The receptor source for this set is a man between 25 and 39 years old with multiple sclerosis.

At least ten counts were recorded for this clonotype. The chain carries TRBV4-3 and TRBJ1-1; D is undetermined. Germline V lookup: CDR1 LGHNA, CDR2 YSLEER. This CDR3 comprises 15 residues. Trimming left V 1 base short and J 8 bases short, with 17 bases between. The CDR3, as DNA: TGCGCCAGCAGCCAAGTGGGAGGGAACCTTGTAGAAGCTTTCTTT. Translating it yields CASSQVGGNLVEAFF.

This clonotype has at least ten counts. The chain is built from TRBV20-1 and TRBJ1-5; 7 bases are shared with TRBD1. Germline CDR1 and CDR2: DFQATT and SNEGSKA (reference sequence). This CDR3 spans 13 amino acids. With 6 bases clipped from V and 3 bases from J, the junction kept 5 bases outside the gene matches. In DNA form, the CDR3 reads TGCAGTGCGAGACAGGGCCCCAATCAGCCCCAGCATTTT. This encodes CSARQGPNQPQHF.

This clonotype appeared many times. The chain links TRBV12-3 or TRBV12-4 to TRBJ2-6; TRBD1 is a possible D gene (6 bases). This CDR3 has 16 amino acids. Trimming shortened V by 6 bases and J by 1 base, and 13 bases separated the two germline ends. The CDR3 bases are TGTGCCAGCAGGCGTCCAGGGGTATCTGGGGCCAACGTCCTGACTTTC. Translated, it gives CASRRPGVSGANVLTF.

This clonotype was recorded many times. V usage is TRBV5-1 and J usage is TRBJ1-5; D remains ambiguous. The CDR3 runs 13 residues. Germline V gene lookup returns CDR1 SGHRS and CDR2 YFSETQ. Trimming pared 4 bases from V and 7 bases from J, leaving 12 bases between. CDR3 sequence (DNA): TGCGCCAGCAGCGAAGGGCCCGGGCAGCCCCAGCATTTT. This gives the protein CASSEGPGQPQHF. The variable domain in full, completed from reference TRBV5-1 and TRBJ1-5, reads KAGVTQTPRYLIKTRGQQVTLSCSPISGHRSVSWYQQTPGQGLQFLFEYFSETQRNKGNFPGRFSGRQFSNSRSEMNVSTLELGDSALYLCASSEGPGQPQHFGDGTRLSIL.

This clonotype showed up many times. DNA for the CDR3: TGTGCCAGCAGCTTAGGGACGGGACACCTTCGGTACGAGCAGTACTTC. Its translation is CASSLGTGHLRYEQYF. The chain combines TRBV5-6 with TRBJ2-7; a weak D match, TRBD1 (6 bases). The CDR3 sequence is 16 residues long. V lost 2 bases and J 4 bases, leaving 19 bases between the germline ends. The V gene's germline CDR1 is SGHDT and CDR2 YYEEEE.

This clonotype came up many times. J is TRBJ2-1 and V is TRBV4-1; 10 bases line up with TRBD1. The V segment lost 4 bases and the J segment 7 bases; nucleotides outside the gene matches: 10. The CDR3 covers 16 residues. Looked up from germline, CDR1 is MGHRA and CDR2 is YSYEKL. The CDR3 reads CASSPPPRDRGNEQFF. The CDR3 DNA sequence: TGCGCCAGCAGCCCGCCCCCTCGGGACAGGGGTAATGAGCAGTTCTTC.

This clonotype was observed at least ten times. The chain is built from TRBV7-2 and TRBJ2-5; D is perhaps TRBD2 (7 bases). The germline gives CDR1 SGHTA, CDR2 FQGNSA. CDR3 length: 13 amino acids. Between the trimmed V and J ends, which lost 5 bases and 4 bases, there was a span of 11 bases. DNA of the CDR3: TGTGCCAGCAGCCAGAGGGGGGGAGAGACCCAGTACTTC. Encoded protein: CASSQRGGETQYF.

There are many counts of this clonotype. The chain carries TRBV20-1 and TRBJ1-3; the D gene is possibly TRBD1 (5 bases). The CDR3 extends over 15 amino acids. The germline V gene encodes CDR1 DFQATT and CDR2 SNEGSKA (reference sequence). Trimming pared 0 bases from V and 2 bases from J, leaving 11 bases between. CDR3: CSARERGSPGNTIYF. The CDR3 DNA reads TGCAGTGCTAGAGAACGGGGGAGCCCTGGAAACACCATATATTTT.

This clonotype was counted at least ten times. The genes are TRBV5-4 and TRBJ1-1; 8 bases match TRBD1. J lost 8 bases, V lost 3 bases, and 3 bases had no gene match. The germline V gene encodes CDR1 SGHNT and CDR2 YYREEE (reference sequence). CDR3 length equals 12 residues. CDR3: CASSSTGDEAFF. For the CDR3, the DNA is TGTGCCAGCAGCTCGACAGGGGACGAAGCTTTCTTT. The full variable domain, rest sourced from reference TRBV5-4 and TRBJ1-1, is ETGVTQSPTHLIKTRGQQVTLRCSSQSGHNTVSWYQQALGQGPQFIFQYYREEENGRGNFPPRFSGLQFPNYSSELNVNALELDDSALYLCASSSTGDEAFFGQGTRLTVV.

This clonotype was seen ten or more times. V usage is TRBV20-1 and J usage is TRBJ2-3; D not certain. The CDR3 length is 16 residues. The V gene's germline CDR1 is DFQATT and CDR2 SNEGSKA (reference sequence). Trimming cost V 0 bases and J 0 bases, with 13 bases left between them. CDR3 residues: CSARDSGGISTDTQYF. DNA of the CDR3: TGCAGTGCTAGAGATTCCGGCGGAATAAGCACAGATACGCAGTATTTT.

This clonotype has ten or more counts. The rearrangement uses TRBV20-1 and TRBJ2-1, with TRBD1 matching over 7 bases. CDR1 is DFQATT, CDR2 SNEGSKA, per germline (reference sequence). This CDR3 contains 17 residues. CDR3 nucleotide sequence: TGCAGCTATACAGGGGACGCCTACCGTAGCTCCTACAATGAGCAGTTCTTC. Translation gives CSYTGDAYRSSYNEQFF.

There are a few counts of this clonotype. A junction boundary mismatches the germline segment, possibly from a read error. The rearrangement joins TRBV7-2 to TRBJ1-5, with D maybe TRBD1 (6 bases). CDR1 is SGHTA and CDR2 is FQGNSA in the germline V gene. CDR3 length: 14 residues. This chain's CDR3 is CASSYEQGYQPQNF. DNA for the CDR3: TGTGCCAGCAGTTACGAACAGGGTTATCAGCCCCAGAATTTT.

In this sample, this clonotype turned up a few times. This sequence joins TRBV12-3 or TRBV12-4 and TRBJ1-5, with 7 bases fitting TRBD1. This CDR3 is built from 17 residues. After removal of 3 bases from V and 3 bases from J, the junction contained 11 bases not matched to a gene. In DNA form, the CDR3 reads TGTGCCAGCAGTTTTTCGTTATACAGGGGTATCAATCAGCCCCAGCATTTT. Protein sequence: CASSFSLYRGINQPQHF.

This clonotype was seen repeatedly, ten times or more. A read error may account for a junction end that differs from germline. The rearrangement uses TRBV5-1 and TRBJ1-6; 11 bases are shared with TRBD1. The germline V gene encodes CDR1 SGHRS and CDR2 YFSETQ. The CDR3 sequence is 16 residues long. The CDR3, as DNA: TGCGCCAGCAGCCAGATGGGACAGGGGGAAAGTTCACCCCTCAACTTT. This translates into CASSQMGQGESSPLNF.

Worth noting for this clonotype: Relative to the germline gene, one junction end is altered; a read error may explain this. The V and J genes are TRBV25-1 and TRBJ1-5; TRBD1 is a possible D gene (6 bases). This CDR3 contains 14 residues. The germline V gene encodes CDR1 MGHDK and CDR2 SYGVNS. CDR3 bases: TGTGCCAGCTCAAAAACAGGGTCCAATCAGCCCCAGAATTTT. Translating it yields CASSKTGSNQPQNF.

This clonotype came up a few times. The chain joins TRBV7-2 to TRBJ1-3; D ambiguous. The V and J ends lost 5 bases and 0 bases respectively, with 8 bases between them. Per the germline V gene, CDR1 is SGHTA and CDR2 is FQGNSA. CDR3 length: 14 amino acids. As DNA, the CDR3 is TGTGCCAGCAGCCTTGGGAGCTCTGGAAACACCATATATTTT. Translating gives CASSLGSSGNTIYF.

This clonotype was counted a few times. The chain joins TRBV6-4 to TRBJ2-2; 8 nucleotides agree with TRBD1. Germline V lookup: CDR1 MRHNA, CDR2 SNTAGT. CDR3 length: 18 residues. V lost 9 bases and J lost 4; bases outside the gene matches: 19. CDR3 region: CASHRQGLKPESTGELFF. CDR3 nucleotide sequence: TGTGCCAGTCACAGACAGGGGCTCAAACCCGAATCCACCGGGGAGCTGTTTTTT.

Ten or more counts support this clonotype. This chain uses TRBV12-3 or TRBV12-4 with TRBJ1-6, with D unresolved. V was clipped by 3 bases and J by 12 bases, with 9 bases between them. This CDR3 is 12 amino acids long. The CDR3 nucleotides are TGTGCCAGCAGTTTGGGTCCCGGACCCCTCCACTTT. Translated, it gives CASSLGPGPLHF.

The table lists this clonotype with many counts. The junction does not match germline at one end; this may be a read error. This chain links TRBV20-1 with TRBJ1-5, with a weak D call TRBD1 (6 bases). CDR3 size: 15 residues. Germline assignment: CDR1 DFQATT and CDR2 SNEGSKA (reference sequence). The CDR3 loop reads CSAYALGTNNQPQNF. In DNA, the CDR3 is TGCAGTGCATACGCCTTGGGGACAAACAATCAGCCCCAGAATTTT.

Of note for this clonotype: The junction differs from germline at one of its ends, possibly a read error. The chain carries TRBV19 and TRBJ1-5; 10 bases are shared with TRBD1. In germline, CDR1 is LNHDA, CDR2 SQIVND (reference sequence). The CDR3 extends over 15 amino acids. CDR3 in amino acids: CASIAGTGEWQPQNF. In DNA form, the CDR3 reads TGTGCCAGCATCGCCGGGACAGGGGAGTGGCAGCCCCAGAATTTT.

This clonotype was seen many times. The chain uses TRBV29-1 and TRBJ1-2, with 7 bases identical to TRBD1. The J segment lost 2 bases and the V segment lost 4 bases, leaving 1 base of the junction unmatched. Per germline, CDR1 SQVTM and CDR2 ANQGSEA. This CDR3 region has 12 residues. The CDR3 sequence is CSVGGQNYGYTF. CDR3 DNA: TGCAGCGTTGGGGGACAGAACTATGGCTACACCTTC.

In this sample, this clonotype turned up many times. The V and J genes are TRBV12-3 or TRBV12-4 and TRBJ2-7; D not certain. CDR3 size: 15 residues. With 2 bases removed from V and 0 bases from J, the gap between germline ends came to 11 bases. In DNA form, the CDR3 reads TGTGCCAGCAGTTTAAAGGCGCGGCCCTCCTACGAGCAGTACTTC. Its protein is CASSLKARPSYEQYF.